This T cell receptor beta chain was identified in a study of cytomegalovirus exposure and HLA in healthy donors. This CDR3 has 13 amino acids. V shed 10 bases, J shed 0 bases, and the junction held 3 bases outside the gene matches. Germline values: CDR1 MNHEY, CDR2 SMNVEV (reference sequence). Healthy people donating bone marrow made up the donors. Notes on this clone: Its antigen is currently unknown.

Overall study results and limits: Earlier analysis looked at TCR beta V segments, and most were productive about 90% or about 30% of the time.

PCR employed 60 Vbeta and 13 Jbeta primers. Data came from immunoSEQ multiplex PCR; TCRdb stores just in-frame clones and leaves some out. The table shows about 97,000 clones, with more than 80% occurring only once. The sequenced sample was PBMCs. The chain couples TRBV27 to TRBJ2-3; 8 nucleotides match TRBD2. This TCR came from a man aged 25 to 40 in good health and CMV-seronegative. The CDR3 sequence: CATRGGSTDTQYF. CDR3 DNA: TGTGCCACCCGGGGGGGGAGCACAGATACGCAGTATTTT.